This T cell receptor beta chain was sequenced for a study of cytomegalovirus exposure and HLA in healthy donors. The PCR had 60 Vbeta and 13 Jbeta primers. Only in-frame clones appear in the TCRdb table, and some are missing; sequencing was by immunoSEQ multiplex PCR. The sample lists over 130,000 clones, roughly two thirds occurring once. The CDR3 spans 16 residues. The V segment lost 5 bases and the J segment 7 bases; nucleotides outside the gene matches: 13. Looked up from germline, CDR1 is MNHEY and CDR2 is SMNVEV (reference sequence). The source material was PBMCs. The source is a male donor in good health and CMV-seronegative. The chain joins TRBV27 to TRBJ2-1; 8 nucleotides match TRBD2. CDR3 in amino acids: CASSPGRRLASNEQFF. The CDR3, as DNA: TGTGCCAGCAGTCCCGGTAGGAGACTAGCGTCTAATGAGCAGTTCTTC.